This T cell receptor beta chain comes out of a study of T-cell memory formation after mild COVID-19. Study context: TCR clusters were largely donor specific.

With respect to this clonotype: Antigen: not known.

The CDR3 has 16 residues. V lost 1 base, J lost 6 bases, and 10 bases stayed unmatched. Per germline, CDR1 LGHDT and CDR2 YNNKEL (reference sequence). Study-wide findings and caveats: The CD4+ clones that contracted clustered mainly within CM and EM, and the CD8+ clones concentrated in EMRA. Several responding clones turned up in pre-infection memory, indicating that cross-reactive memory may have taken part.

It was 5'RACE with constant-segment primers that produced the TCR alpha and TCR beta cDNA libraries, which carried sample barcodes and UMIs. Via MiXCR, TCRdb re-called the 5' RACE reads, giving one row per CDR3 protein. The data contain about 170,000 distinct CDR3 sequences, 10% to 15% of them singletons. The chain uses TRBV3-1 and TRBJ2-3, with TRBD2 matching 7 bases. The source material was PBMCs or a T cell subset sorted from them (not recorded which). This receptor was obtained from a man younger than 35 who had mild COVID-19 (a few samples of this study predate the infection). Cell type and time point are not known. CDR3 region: CASSQGALRGGDTQYF. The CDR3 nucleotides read TGTGCCAGCAGCCAAGGGGCCTTGAGGGGAGGGGATACGCAGTATTTT.